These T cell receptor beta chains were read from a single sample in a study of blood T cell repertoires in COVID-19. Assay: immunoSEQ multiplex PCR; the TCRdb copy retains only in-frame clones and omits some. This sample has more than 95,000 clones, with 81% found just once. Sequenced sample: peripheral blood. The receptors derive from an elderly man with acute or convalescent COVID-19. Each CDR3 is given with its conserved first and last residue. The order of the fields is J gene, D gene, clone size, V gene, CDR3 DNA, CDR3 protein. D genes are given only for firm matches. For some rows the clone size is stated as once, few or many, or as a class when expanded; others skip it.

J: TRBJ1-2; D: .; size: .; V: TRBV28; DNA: TGTGCCGCCCACAGTAATGGCTACACCTTC; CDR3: CAAHSNGYTF
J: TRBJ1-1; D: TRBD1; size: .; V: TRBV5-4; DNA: TGTGCCAGCAGCCCCGTCAAACAGGGGCCCACTGAAGCTTTCTTT; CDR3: CASSPVKQGPTEAFF
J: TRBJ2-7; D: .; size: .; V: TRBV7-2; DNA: TGTGCCAGCAGCCCAAGTAGGGGCCGGGACGAGCAGTACTTC; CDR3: CASSPSRGRDEQYF
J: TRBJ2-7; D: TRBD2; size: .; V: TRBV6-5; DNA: TGTGCCAGCAGCACAGCGGGAGAAATCCCCTACGAGCAGTACTTC; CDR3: CASSTAGEIPYEQYF
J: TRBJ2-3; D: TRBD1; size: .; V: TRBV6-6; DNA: TGTGCCAGCAGTCCGGGACAGGGTCTAGATACGCAGTATTTT; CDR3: CASSPGQGLDTQYF
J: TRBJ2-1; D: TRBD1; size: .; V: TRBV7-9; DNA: TGTGCCAGCAGCTTATTGGGACAGAACAATGAGCAGTTCTTC; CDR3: CASSLLGQNNEQFF
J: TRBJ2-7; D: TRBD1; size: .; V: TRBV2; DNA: TGTGCCAGCAGAGAACGGCCGGGACAGGGAAGCTACGAGCAGTACTTC; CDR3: CASRERPGQGSYEQYF
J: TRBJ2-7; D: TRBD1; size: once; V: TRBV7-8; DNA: TGTGCCAGCAGCTTAGGCGGGACAGGGGGTTACGAGCAGTACTTC; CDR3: CASSLGGTGGYEQYF
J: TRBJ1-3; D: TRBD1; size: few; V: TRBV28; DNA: TGTGCCAGCAGTACAACAGGGGGCGGCGGAAACACCATATATTTT; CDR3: CASSTTGGGGNTIYF
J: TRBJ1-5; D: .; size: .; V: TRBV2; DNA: TGTGCCAGCAGTGAAGGCCGAGGCTATCAGCCCCAGCATTTT; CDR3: CASSEGRGYQPQHF
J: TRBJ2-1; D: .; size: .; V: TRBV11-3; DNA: TGTGCCAGCAGCTTAGAACATGGTAGCGCCCACAATGAGCAGTTCTTC; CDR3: CASSLEHGSAHNEQFF
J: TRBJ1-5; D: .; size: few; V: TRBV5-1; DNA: TGCGCCAGCAGCTTAGGTACGGGAACCAATCAGCCCCAGCATTTT; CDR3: CASSLGTGTNQPQHF
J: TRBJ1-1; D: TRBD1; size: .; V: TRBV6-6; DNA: TGTGCCAGCAGGCCGGGACAGGTAACTGACACTGAAGCTTTCTTT; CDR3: CASRPGQVTDTEAFF
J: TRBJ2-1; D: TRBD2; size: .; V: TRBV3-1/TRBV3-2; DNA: TGTGCCAGCAGCCAAGATTCTGTACGGGAGGGCCGGGGGCAGTTCTTC; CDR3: CASSQDSVREGRGQFF
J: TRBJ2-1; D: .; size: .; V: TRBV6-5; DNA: TGTGCCAGCACCAGGACTACCTACAATGAGCAGTTCTTC; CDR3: CASTRTTYNEQFF
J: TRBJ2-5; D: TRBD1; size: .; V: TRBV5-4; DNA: TGTGCCAGCAGCTCGCTGGGACAGGGACGGGGAGAGACCCAGTACTTC; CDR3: CASSSLGQGRGETQYF
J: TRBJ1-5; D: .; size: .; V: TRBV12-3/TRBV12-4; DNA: TGTGCCAGCAGTTTCGGGGGAAATCAGCCCCAGCATTTT; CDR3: CASSFGGNQPQHF
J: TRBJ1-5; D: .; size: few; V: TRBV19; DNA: TGTGCCAGTAGTATCGGGGCAGGGAGGTCGAATCAGCCCCAGCATTTT; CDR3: CASSIGAGRSNQPQHF
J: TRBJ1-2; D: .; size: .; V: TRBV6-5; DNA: TGTGCCAGCAGTTCTACCCGAACAGTGAACTATGGCTACACCTTC; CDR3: CASSSTRTVNYGYTF
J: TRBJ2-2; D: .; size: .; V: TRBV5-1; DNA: TGCGCCAGCAGCTTCGGTAGCGGTAACACCGGGGAGCTGTTTTTT; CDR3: CASSFGSGNTGELFF
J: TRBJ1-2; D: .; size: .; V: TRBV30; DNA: TGTGCCTGGAGAGACCGGGAGGGGATTATAGGGGGCTACACCTTC; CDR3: CAWRDREGIIGGYTF
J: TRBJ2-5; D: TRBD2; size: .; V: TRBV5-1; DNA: TGCGCCAGCAGCGTAAGGACTAGCGGGTTATCGTACCAAGAGACCCAGTACTTC; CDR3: CASSVRTSGLSYQETQYF
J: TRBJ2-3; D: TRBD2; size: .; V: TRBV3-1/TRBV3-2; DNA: TGTGCCAGCAGCCAATGGACTAGCGGAGACACAGATACGCAGTATTTT; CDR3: CASSQWTSGDTDTQYF
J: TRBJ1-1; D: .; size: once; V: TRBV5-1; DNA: TGCGCCAGCAGCATACAGTCCTTTATGAACACTGAAGCTTTCTTT; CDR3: CASSIQSFMNTEAFF
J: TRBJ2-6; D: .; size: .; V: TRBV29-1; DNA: TGCAGCGTTGACAGGTCTCACGGGGCCAACGTCCTGACTTTC; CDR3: CSVDRSHGANVLTF
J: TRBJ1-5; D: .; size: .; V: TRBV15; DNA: TGTGCCACCAGCAGGGGAGGGTGGGGAAGTCAGCCCCAGCATTTT; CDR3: CATSRGGWGSQPQHF
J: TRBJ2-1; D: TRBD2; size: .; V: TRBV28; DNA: TGTGCCAGCAGTTTACTAGCGGGAGAGAAAGAGCAGTTCTTC; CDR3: CASSLLAGEKEQFF
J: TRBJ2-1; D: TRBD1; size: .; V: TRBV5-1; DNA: TGCGCCAGCAGCTCGGGACAGGGTGGCGATGAGCAGTTCTTC; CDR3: CASSSGQGGDEQFF
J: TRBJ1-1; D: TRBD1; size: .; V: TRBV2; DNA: TGTGCCAGCAGTGATGGGACAGGGGGCAAGTTCACTGAAGCTTTCTTT; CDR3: CASSDGTGGKFTEAFF
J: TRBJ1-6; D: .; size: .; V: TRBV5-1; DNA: TGCGCCAGCAGCTTGGACAGGGCTTATTCACCCCTCCACTTT; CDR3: CASSLDRAYSPLHF
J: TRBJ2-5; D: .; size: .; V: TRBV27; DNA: TGTGCCAGCAGTTCTCTAAAGGGAGGTTCCGAAGAGACCCAGTACTTC; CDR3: CASSSLKGGSEETQYF
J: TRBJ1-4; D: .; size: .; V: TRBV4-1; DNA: TGCGCCAGCAGCCAAGAGGGTGGACAGCTACATAATGAAAAACTGTTTTTT; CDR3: CASSQEGGQLHNEKLFF
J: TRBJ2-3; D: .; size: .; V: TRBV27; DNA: TGTGCCAGCAGTTTTAGAACAGGGTGGTACGATACGCAGTATTTT; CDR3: CASSFRTGWYDTQYF
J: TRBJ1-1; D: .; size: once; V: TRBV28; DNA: TGTGCCAGCACCACACGCAGGGGACGGAACACTGAAGCTTTCTTT; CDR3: CASTTRRGRNTEAFF
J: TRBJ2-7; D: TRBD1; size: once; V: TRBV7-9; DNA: TGTGCCAGCAGCACCGGACAGGGGGAGCGGGACGAGCAGTACTTC; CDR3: CASSTGQGERDEQYF
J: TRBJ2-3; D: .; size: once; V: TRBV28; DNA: TGTGCCAGCAGTCAAGGGGGGAGGGTAGATACGCAGTATTTT; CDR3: CASSQGGRVDTQYF
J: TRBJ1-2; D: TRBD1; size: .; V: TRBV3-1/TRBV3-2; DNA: TGTGCCAGCAGCCTTACCCCAGGACAGGGGGAAGACTATGGCTACACCTTC; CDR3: CASSLTPGQGEDYGYTF
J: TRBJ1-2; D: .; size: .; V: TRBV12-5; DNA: TGTGCTAGTGGTTTGGTACGAACAGGGGGCTACACCTTC; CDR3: CASGLVRTGGYTF
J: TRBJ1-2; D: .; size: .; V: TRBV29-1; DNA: TGCAGCGTTGGGGAGTTTAACTATGGCTACACCTTC; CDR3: CSVGEFNYGYTF
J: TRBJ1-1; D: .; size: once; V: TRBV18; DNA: TGTGCCAGCTCACCACCGTCAATGAACACTGAAGCTTTCTTT; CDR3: CASSPPSMNTEAFF
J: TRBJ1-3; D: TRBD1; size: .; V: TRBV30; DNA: TGTGCCTGGAGTTTGGATACCGGGACAGTTGGAAACACCATATATTTT; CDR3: CAWSLDTGTVGNTIYF
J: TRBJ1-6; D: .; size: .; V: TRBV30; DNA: TGTGCCTGGAGTCTAAAGGGGAATTCACCCCTCCACTTT; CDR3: CAWSLKGNSPLHF
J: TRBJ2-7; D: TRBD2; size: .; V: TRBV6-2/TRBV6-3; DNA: TGTGCCAGCAGTTACTCCTCTAACGGGAGGATCTCCTACGAGCAGTACTTC; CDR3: CASSYSSNGRISYEQYF
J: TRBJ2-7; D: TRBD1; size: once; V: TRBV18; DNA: TGTGCCAGCTCACCACTACACGCCTACAGGGGGCTGCCCTACGAGCAGTACTTC; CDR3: CASSPLHAYRGLPYEQYF
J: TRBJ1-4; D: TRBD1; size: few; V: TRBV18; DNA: TGTGCCAGCTCACCACAGGGGGCAGGGGAAAAACTGTTTTTT; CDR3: CASSPQGAGEKLFF
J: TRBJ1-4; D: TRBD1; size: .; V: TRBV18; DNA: TGTGCCAGCTCAACTTTGACAGGGGGAACTAATGAAAAACTGTTTTTT; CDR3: CASSTLTGGTNEKLFF
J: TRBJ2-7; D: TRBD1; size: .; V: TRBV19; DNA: TGTGCCACTAGACAGGGGGCGGCCTACGAGCAGTACTTC; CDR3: CATRQGAAYEQYF
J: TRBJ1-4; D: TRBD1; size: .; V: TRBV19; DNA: TGTGCCAGTAGTCCCAGGACAGGAGCAACTAATGAAAAACTGTTTTTT; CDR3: CASSPRTGATNEKLFF
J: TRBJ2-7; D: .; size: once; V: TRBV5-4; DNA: TGTGCCAGCAGACGGGATTTGGTATCCTCCTACGAGCAGTACTTC; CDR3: CASRRDLVSSYEQYF
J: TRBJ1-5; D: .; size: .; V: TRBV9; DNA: TGTGCCAGCAGCGCGGGGGTTTGGAGTCAGCCCCAGCATTTT; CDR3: CASSAGVWSQPQHF